This T cell receptor (beta chain) appears in the sequencing data of a study of blood T cell repertoires in COVID-19 (dated by TCRdb to the early 2020s). Some background on the complete study: The collaborator samples originated in the United States, Italy and Spain and spanned the acute and convalescent phases of COVID-19. The prospective study material was composed of cDNA or gDNA derived from T cells, B-cell-depleted T cells, or PBMCs. Samples came from the ongoing ImmuneRACE study (first 160 participants) plus 1,254 subjects from 6 global collaborators. The repertoires were released in a freely available public database intended as a resource for research on the immune response to SARS-CoV-2. Deeply sampled blood TCRbeta repertoires from subjects exposed to, actively infected with, or recovered from COVID-19 were included in the dataset. HLA class I and class II types, where available, came from metadata supplied by the sample provider rather than from assay-based typing. A de-identified subject ID, COVID-19 status, age in years and sex were almost always included in the sample metadata. Overall study results and their limits: The quantity of clinical and demographic metadata differed by source and by participant and was supplied without curation.

The CDR3 runs 14 amino acids, cysteine and phenylalanine included. The sequence is cut down to CDR3 DNA, 42 bases in frame from base 1. The V end gives up 0 bases and the J end 8 bases, leaving 7 bases in the junction not matched to a gene. CDR1 and CDR2, looked up from the germline V gene, are SGHRS and YFSETQ. The immunoSEQ Assay, a bias-controlled multiplex PCR, was used to amplify TCRbeta CDR3 regions from genomic DNA. Concerning the study's data processing: Nucleated cell counts per sample were estimated from amplification of reference gene primers within the assay. To quantify the absolute abundance of each unique TCRbeta CDR3 rearrangement, sequence reads were collapsed and filtered. For each sample, productive Simpson clonality was calculated by taking the square root of Simpson's diversity index across productive rearrangements. This immuneACCESS table, as held by TCRdb, lists in-frame sequences with V and J called but not all clones. Of the missing ones, under half trace to an unresolved V gene in checked studies; the others have no known cause. The DNA was the basis for D and trimming; V, J and clone size are from that table. In all, the sample holds about 280,000 clones, and 70% to 90% of those were seen once. The biggest ten clones account for less than 6.5% of the sample.

In regard to this clone: Its specific antigen is unknown. No base qualities exist here, and no much larger clone lies one base off it.

Whole blood was collected in K2EDTA tubes by collaborating institutions according to the institutions' own protocols. For TCRbeta analysis, collaborators shipped samples as frozen whole blood, isolated PBMCs, or DNA extracted from either of those sample types. The sequence derives from a man aged 50 to 60 with active or convalescent COVID-19. The chain employs TRBV5-1 and TRBJ1-2, with TRBD1 matching 7 junction bases. Sequenced input: peripheral blood. The DNA sequence follows: TGCGCCAGCAGCTTGGGGGACAGAATTCGGGGCTACACCTTC. This encodes CASSLGDRIRGYTF.